In its sample, the clone carrying this T cell receptor beta chain was seen once. Sequencing was performed with immunoSEQ multiplex PCR; in TCRdb, only in-frame clones are kept and a portion is missing. The sample carries 250,000 or so clones, about 91% recorded once. The data originate from a study of blood T cell repertoires in COVID-19. V was clipped by 4 bases and J by 1 base; unmatched bases: 5. Germline V gene lookup returns CDR1 SGHNT and CDR2 YYREEE (reference sequence). This CDR3 has 14 amino acids. The receptor was derived from a man aged 80 or over with acute or convalescent COVID-19. This rearrangement joins TRBV5-4 to TRBJ2-7; 7 bases agree with TRBD1. Sequencing was done on a sample of peripheral blood. The CDR3 loop is CASSNRQGSYEQYF. CDR3 bases: TGTGCCAGCAGCAACAGACAGGGTTCCTACGAGCAGTACTTC.